This T cell receptor beta chain comes out of a study of blood T cell repertoires in COVID-19 (dated by TCRdb to the early 2020s). About the study as a whole: Collaborator samples came from the United States, Italy and Spain and covered acute and convalescent phases of COVID-19. The prospective study material was composed of cDNA or gDNA derived from T cells, B-cell-depleted T cells, or PBMCs. The dataset comprised deeply sampled blood TCRbeta repertoires from subjects exposed to, actively infected with, or recovered from COVID-19. A freely available public database, intended as a resource for researchers studying the immune response to SARS-CoV-2, is where the repertoires were released. Samples were obtained from the ongoing ImmuneRACE study (first 160 participants) and from 1,254 subjects provided by 6 global collaborators. A de-identified subject ID, COVID-19 status, age in years and sex were almost always included in the sample metadata. Where available, HLA class I and class II types were obtained from metadata supplied by the sample provider rather than from assay-based typing. Study-level results and caveats: How much clinical and demographic metadata was included differed by source and by participant, and the metadata was provided uncurated.

TCRbeta CDR3 regions were amplified from genomic DNA by means of the immunoSEQ Assay, a bias-controlled multiplex PCR. Concerning the study's data processing: Nucleated cell counts per sample were estimated from amplification of reference gene primers within the assay. To quantify the absolute abundance of each unique TCRbeta CDR3 rearrangement, sequence reads were collapsed and filtered. For each sample, productive Simpson clonality was calculated as the square root of Simpson's diversity index over productive rearrangements. Sourced from immuneACCESS, this table was stored by TCRdb with only in-frame sequences that have V and J called. A share of the clones is absent; for the studies checked, an unresolved V gene accounts for under half, and the remainder has no known explanation. V and J calls and clone size follow that table, whereas D and trimming were derived from the DNA. The sample includes over 600,000 clones, with 85% to 90% observed a single time. The ten most abundant clones make up under 0.3% of the sample.

Each collaborating institution followed its own protocols to collect whole blood in K2EDTA tubes. Collaborator samples were shipped for TCRbeta analysis as frozen whole blood, isolated PBMCs, or DNA extracted from either sample type. Comment on this clone: Its antigen specificity is not known. Per-base qualities were not stored, and no clone one base away is much larger.

The trim is 4 bases for V and 8 bases for J, with a gap of 18 bases between the germline ends. The CDR3, from cysteine to phenylalanine, totals 14 residues. Kept here is only the CDR3 DNA, which spans 42 bases and is read in frame from base 1. The CDR1 and CDR2 encoded by the germline V gene are SGHRS and YFSETQ. The rearrangement combines TRBV5-1 with TRBJ1-2; TRBD1 might be the D gene, on 6 matching bases. The sequencing input was peripheral blood. The receptor was derived from a woman younger than 30 with acute or convalescent COVID-19. The DNA reads as follows: TGCGCCAGCAGCGCCATCGGGGGGCGGGAAGGCTACACCTTC. Its translation reads: CASSAIGGREGYTF.